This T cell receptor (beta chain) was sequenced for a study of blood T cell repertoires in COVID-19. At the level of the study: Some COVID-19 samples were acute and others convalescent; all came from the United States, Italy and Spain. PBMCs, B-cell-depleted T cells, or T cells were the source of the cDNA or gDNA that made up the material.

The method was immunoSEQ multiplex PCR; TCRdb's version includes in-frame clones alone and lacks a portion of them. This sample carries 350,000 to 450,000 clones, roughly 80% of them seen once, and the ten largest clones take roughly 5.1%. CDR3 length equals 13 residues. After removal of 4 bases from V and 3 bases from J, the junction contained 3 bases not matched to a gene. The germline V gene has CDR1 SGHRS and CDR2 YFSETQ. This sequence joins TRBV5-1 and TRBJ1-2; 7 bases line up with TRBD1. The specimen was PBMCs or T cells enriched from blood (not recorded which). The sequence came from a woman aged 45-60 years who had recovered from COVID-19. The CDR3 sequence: CASSVGTDYGYTF. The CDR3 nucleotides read TGCGCCAGCAGCGTCGGGACAGACTATGGCTACACCTTC.